This T cell receptor beta chain was obtained from a study of shared clonotypes between healthy human individuals. About the study: Participating donors consisted of a couple of women and a few men aged 18 to 49.

Trimming removed 3 bases at V and 2 bases at J, with 14 bases between. Germline-derived CDR1 and CDR2 are MDHEN and SYDVKM. This CDR3 region has 15 residues. The protocol was immunoSEQ multiplex PCR, while the TCRdb copy is restricted to in-frame clones and leaves out a portion. The sample holds 2 million to 3 million clones, approximately 93% seen once. Study results and limitations: Only blood underwent sampling, and tissue repertoires likely differ. Clonotypes shared by all four donors outscored non-shared clonotypes in generation probability.

As regards this clone: As yet, its antigen is unknown. The identical CDR3 is also encoded by other nucleotide sequences in the sample.

The specimen sequenced was naive CD4+ T cells from PBMCs. Described subset: CD45RA+ positively selected. This TCR derives from a man aged 18 to 30 in good health. Some clones in this sample may be carry-over from other donors' samples. This chain uses TRBV28 with TRBJ2-7; no clear D. CDR3 sequence: CASSLFGTSPYEQYF. DNA for the CDR3: TGTGCCAGCAGTTTGTTTGGCACCTCGCCCTACGAGCAGTACTTC.